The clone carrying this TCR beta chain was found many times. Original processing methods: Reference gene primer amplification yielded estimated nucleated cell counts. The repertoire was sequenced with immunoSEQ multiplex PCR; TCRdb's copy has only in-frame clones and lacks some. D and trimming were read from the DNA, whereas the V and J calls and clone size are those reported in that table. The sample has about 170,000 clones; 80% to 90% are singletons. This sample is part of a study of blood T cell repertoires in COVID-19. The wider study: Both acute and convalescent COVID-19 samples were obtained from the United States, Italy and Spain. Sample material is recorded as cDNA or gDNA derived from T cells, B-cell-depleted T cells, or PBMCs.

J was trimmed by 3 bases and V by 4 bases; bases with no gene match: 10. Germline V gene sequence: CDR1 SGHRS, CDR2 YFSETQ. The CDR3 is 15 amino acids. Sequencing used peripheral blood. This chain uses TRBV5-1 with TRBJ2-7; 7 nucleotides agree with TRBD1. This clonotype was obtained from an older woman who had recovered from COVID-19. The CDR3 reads CASSGSGTAYYEQYF. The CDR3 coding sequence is TGCGCCAGCAGCGGCTCCGGGACAGCATACTACGAGCAGTACTTC. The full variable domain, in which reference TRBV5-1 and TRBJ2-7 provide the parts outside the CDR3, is KAGVTQTPRYLIKTRGQQVTLSCSPISGHRSVSWYQQTPGQGLQFLFEYFSETQRNKGNFPGRFSGRQFSNSRSEMNVSTLELGDSALYLCASSGSGTAYYEQYFGPGTRLTVT.